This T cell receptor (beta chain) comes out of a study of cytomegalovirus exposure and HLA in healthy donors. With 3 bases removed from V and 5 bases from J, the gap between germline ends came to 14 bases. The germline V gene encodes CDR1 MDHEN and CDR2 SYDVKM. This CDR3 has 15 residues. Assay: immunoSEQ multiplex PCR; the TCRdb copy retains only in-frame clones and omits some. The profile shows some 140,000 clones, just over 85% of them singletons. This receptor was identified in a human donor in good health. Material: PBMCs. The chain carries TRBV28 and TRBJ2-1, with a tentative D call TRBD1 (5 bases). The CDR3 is CASSFTGVGNNEQFF. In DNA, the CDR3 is TGTGCCAGCAGTTTTACAGGAGTCGGAAACAATGAGCAGTTCTTC.